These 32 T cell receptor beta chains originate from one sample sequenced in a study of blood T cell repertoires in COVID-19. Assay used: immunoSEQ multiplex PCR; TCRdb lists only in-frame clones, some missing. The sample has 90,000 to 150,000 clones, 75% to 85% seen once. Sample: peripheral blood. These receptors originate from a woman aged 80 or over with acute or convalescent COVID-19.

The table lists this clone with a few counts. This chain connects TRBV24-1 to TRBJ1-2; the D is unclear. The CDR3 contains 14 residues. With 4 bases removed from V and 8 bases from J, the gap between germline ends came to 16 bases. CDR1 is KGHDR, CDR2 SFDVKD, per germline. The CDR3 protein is CATSEARGSRGYTF. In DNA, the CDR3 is TGTGCCACCAGTGAGGCACGGGGATCAAGGGGCTACACCTTC.

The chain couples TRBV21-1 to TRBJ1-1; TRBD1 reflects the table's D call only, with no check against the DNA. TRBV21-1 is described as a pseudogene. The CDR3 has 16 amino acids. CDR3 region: CASSKGGTGKGTEAFF. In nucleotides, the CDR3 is TGTGCCAGCAGCAAAGGGGGGACAGGGAAAGGTACTGAAGCTTTCTTT.

The CDR3 bases are TGTGCCACCAGTGATTGGGGGGATAGCAATCAGCCCCAGCATTTT. Its protein product is CATSDWGDSNQPQHF. The chain uses TRBV24-1 and TRBJ1-5; D possibly corresponds to TRBD1 (5 bases). Trimming removed 2 bases at V and 0 bases at J, with 7 bases between. This CDR3 is built from 15 residues. Per the germline V gene, CDR1 is KGHDR and CDR2 is SFDVKD.

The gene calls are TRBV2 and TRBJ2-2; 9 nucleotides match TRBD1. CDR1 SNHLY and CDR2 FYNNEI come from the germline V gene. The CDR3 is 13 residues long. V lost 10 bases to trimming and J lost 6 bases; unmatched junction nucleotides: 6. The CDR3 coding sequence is TGTGCCACACAGGGGGCGCGGGCCGGGGAGCTGTTTTTT. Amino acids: CATQGARAGELFF.

The CDR3 region has the DNA TGCGCCAGCAGCTTGGAAGGTGGGACAGGGTCTGAAGCTTTCTTT. This sequence encodes CASSLEGGTGSEAFF. The V call is TRBV5-1, the J call TRBJ1-1; 9 bases fit TRBD1. Germline V gene sequence: CDR1 SGHRS, CDR2 YFSETQ. V shed 0 bases and J 6 bases; nucleotides not matched to a gene: 6. CDR3 length equals 15 residues.

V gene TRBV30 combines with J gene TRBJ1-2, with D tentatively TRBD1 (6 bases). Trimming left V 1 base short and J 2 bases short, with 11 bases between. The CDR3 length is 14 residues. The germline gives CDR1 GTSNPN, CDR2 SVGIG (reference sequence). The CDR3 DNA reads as TGTGCCTGGAGTGAAGGGGGACCAAACTATGGCTACACCTTC. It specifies CAWSEGGPNYGYTF.

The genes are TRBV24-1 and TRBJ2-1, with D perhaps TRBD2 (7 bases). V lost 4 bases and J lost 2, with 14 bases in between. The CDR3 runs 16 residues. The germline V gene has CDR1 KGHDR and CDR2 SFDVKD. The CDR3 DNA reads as TGTGCCACCAGTGACCTGGGGGGGGCGGCCTACAATGAGCAGTTCTTC. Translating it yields CATSDLGGAAYNEQFF.

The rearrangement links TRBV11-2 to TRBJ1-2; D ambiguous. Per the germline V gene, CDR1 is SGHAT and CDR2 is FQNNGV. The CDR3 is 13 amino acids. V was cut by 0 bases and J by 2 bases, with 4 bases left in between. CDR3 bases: TGTGCCAGCAGCTTAGAACAAAACTATGGCTACACCTTC. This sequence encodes CASSLEQNYGYTF.

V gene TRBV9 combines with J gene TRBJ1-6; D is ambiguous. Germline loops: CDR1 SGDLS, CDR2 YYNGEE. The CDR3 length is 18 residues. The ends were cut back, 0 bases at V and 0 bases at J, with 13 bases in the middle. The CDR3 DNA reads TGTGCCAGCAGCGTAGACCCCGGGTCAAGCTCCTATAATTCACCCCTCCACTTT. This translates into CASSVDPGSSSYNSPLHF.

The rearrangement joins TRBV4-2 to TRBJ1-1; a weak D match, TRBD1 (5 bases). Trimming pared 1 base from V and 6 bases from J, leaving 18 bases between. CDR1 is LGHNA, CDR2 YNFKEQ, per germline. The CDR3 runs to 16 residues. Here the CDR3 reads CASSQGVGREGSEAFF. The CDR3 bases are TGTGCCAGCAGCCAAGGAGTTGGCAGGGAAGGGTCTGAAGCTTTCTTT.

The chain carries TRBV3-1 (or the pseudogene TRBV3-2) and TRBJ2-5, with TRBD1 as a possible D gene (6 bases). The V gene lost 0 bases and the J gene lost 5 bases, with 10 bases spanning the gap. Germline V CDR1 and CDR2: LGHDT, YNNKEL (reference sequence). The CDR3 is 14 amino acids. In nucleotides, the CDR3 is TGTGCCAGCAGCCAAGATTTGGGGGCGGAGACCCAGTACTTC. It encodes CASSQDLGAETQYF.

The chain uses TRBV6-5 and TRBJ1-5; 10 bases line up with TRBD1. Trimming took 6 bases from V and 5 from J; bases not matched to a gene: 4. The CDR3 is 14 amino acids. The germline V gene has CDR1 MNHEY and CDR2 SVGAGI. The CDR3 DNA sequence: TGTGCCAGCAGCGACAGGGGGCTCCATCAGCCCCAGCATTTT. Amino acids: CASSDRGLHQPQHF.

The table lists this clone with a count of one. Here the CDR3 reads CASSIGLGVGNQPQHF. DNA for the CDR3: TGTGCCAGTAGTATTGGACTCGGGGTGGGCAATCAGCCCCAGCATTTT. The J gene is TRBJ1-5, the V gene TRBV19; D uncertain. With 3 bases removed from V and 2 bases from J, the gap between germline ends came to 14 bases. Per germline, CDR1 LNHDA and CDR2 SQIVND (reference sequence). This CDR3 is 16 amino acids long.

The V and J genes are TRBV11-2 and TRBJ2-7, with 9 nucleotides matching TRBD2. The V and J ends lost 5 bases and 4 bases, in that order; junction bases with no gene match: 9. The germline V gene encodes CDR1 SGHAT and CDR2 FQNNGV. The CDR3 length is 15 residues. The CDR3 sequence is CASSLVSGGQYEQYF. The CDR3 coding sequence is TGTGCCAGCAGCCTTGTTAGCGGGGGTCAATACGAGCAGTACTTC.

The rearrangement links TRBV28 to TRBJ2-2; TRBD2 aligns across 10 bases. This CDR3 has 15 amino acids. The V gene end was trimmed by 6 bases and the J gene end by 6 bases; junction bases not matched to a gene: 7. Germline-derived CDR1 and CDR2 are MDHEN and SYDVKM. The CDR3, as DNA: TGTGCCAGCAGCTATAGCGGGAGGCGGTCCGGGGAGCTGTTTTTT. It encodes CASSYSGRRSGELFF.

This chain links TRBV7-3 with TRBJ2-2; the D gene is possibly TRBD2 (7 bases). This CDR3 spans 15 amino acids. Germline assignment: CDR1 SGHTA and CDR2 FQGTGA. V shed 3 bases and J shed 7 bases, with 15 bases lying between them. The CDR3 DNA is TGTGCCAGCAGCTTGCGGGGGCGCTCCAGCGGGGAGCTGTTTTTT. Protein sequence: CASSLRGRSSGELFF. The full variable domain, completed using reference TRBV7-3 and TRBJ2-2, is GAGVSQTPSNKVTEKGKYVELRCDPISGHTALYWYRQSLGQGPEFLIYFQGTGAADDSGLPNDRFFAVRPEGSVSTLKIQRTERGDSAVYLCASSLRGRSSGELFFGEGSRLTVL.

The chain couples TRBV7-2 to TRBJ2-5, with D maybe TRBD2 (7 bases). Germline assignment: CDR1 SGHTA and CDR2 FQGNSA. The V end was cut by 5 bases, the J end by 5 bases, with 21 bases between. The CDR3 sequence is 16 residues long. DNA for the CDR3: TGTGCCAGCAGCCCAAGAGAGGGGGGGTTTAGGGAGACCCAGTACTTC. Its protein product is CASSPREGGFRETQYF.

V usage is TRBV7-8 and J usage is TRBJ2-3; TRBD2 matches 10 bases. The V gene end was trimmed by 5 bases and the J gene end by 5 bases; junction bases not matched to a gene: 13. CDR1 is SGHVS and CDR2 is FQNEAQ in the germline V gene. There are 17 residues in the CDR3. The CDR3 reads CASSPQSGGAIQDTQYF. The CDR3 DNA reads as TGTGCCAGCAGCCCTCAAAGCGGGGGGGCGATTCAAGATACGCAGTATTTT.

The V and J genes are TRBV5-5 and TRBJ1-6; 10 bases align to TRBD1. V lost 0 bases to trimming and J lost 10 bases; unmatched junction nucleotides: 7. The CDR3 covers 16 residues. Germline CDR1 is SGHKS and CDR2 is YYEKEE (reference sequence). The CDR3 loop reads CASSLEGTGAGSPLHF. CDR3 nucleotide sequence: TGTGCCAGCAGCTTGGAAGGGACAGGGGCAGGGTCACCCCTCCACTTT.

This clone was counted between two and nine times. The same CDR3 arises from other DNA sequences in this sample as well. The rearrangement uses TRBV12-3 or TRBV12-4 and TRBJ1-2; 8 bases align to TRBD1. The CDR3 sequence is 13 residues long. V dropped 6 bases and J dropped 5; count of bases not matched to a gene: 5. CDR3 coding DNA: TGTGCCAGCAGCCTGGGGACAGGTTATGGCTACACCTTC. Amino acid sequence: CASSLGTGYGYTF.

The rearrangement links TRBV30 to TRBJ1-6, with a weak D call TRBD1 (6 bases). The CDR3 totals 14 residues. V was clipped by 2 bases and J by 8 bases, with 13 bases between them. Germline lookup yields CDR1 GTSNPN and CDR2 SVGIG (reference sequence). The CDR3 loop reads CAWSQGLPDSPLHF. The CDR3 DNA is TGTGCCTGGAGTCAGGGGTTGCCGGATTCACCCCTCCACTTT. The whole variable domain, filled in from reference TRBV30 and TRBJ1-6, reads SQTIHQWPATLVQPVGSPLSLECTVEGTSNPNLYWYRQAAGRGLQLLFYSVGIGQISSEVPQNLSASRPQDRQFILSSKKLLLSDSGFYLCAWSQGLPDSPLHFGNGTRLTVT.

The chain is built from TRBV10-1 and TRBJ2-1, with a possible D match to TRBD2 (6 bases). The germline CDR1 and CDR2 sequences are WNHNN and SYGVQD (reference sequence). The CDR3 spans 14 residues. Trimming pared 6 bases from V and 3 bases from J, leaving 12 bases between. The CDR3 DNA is TGCGCCAGCAGCCCCAGACTAGGCTACAATGAGCAGTTCTTC. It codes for CASSPRLGYNEQFF.

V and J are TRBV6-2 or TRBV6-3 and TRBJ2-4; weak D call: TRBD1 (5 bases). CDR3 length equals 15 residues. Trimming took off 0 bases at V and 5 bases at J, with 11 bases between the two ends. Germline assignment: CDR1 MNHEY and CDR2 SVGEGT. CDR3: CASSYSKTEENIQYF. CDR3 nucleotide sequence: TGTGCCAGCAGTTACTCGAAGACAGAAGAAAACATTCAGTACTTC.

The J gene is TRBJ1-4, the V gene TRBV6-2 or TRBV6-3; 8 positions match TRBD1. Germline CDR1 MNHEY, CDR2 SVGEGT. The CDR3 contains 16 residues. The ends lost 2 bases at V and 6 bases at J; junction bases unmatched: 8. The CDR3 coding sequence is TGTGCCAGCAGTTACGGATCGGGGACAGGTCATGAAAAACTGTTTTTT. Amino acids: CASSYGSGTGHEKLFF.

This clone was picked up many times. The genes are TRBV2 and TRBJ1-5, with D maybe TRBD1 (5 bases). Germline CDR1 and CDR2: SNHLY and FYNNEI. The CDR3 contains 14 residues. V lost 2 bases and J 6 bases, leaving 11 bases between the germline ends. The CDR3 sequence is CASSEIQVVQPQHF. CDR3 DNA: TGTGCCAGCAGTGAAATACAGGTGGTTCAGCCCCAGCATTTT.

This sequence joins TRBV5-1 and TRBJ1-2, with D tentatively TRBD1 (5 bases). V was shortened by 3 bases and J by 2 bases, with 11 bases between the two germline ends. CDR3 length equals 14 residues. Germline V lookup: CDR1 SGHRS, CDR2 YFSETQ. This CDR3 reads CASSSQTANYGYTF. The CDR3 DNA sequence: TGCGCCAGCAGCTCTCAGACAGCAAACTATGGCTACACCTTC.

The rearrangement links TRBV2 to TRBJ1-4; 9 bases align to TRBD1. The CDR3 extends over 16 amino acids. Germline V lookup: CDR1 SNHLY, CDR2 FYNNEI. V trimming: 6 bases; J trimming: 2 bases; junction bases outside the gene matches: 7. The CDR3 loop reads CASSRTGAVTNEKLFF. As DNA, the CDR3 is TGTGCCAGCAGCCGGACAGGGGCTGTGACTAATGAAAAACTGTTTTTT. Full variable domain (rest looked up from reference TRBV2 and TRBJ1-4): EPEVTQTPSHQVTQMGQEVILRCVPISNHLYFYWYRQILGQKVEFLVSFYNNEISEKSEIFDDQFSVERPDGSNFTLKIRSTKLEDSAMYFCASSRTGAVTNEKLFFGSGTQLSVL.

The CDR3 here is CAWSVEQGNGVAFF. The DNA for the CDR3 is TGTGCCTGGAGTGTAGAGCAGGGGAATGGGGTGGCTTTCTTT. The gene calls are TRBV30 and TRBJ1-1; D is possibly TRBD1 (6 bases). The germline V and J ends were trimmed by 0 bases and 11 bases, with 19 bases remaining between them. CDR1 is GTSNPN and CDR2 is SVGIG in the germline V gene (reference sequence). CDR3 length: 14 residues.

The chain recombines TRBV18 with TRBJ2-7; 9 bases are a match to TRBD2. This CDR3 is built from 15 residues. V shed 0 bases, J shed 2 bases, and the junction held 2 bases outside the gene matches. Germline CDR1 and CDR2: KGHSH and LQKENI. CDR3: CASSPPLAGAYEQYF. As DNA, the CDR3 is TGTGCCAGCTCACCACCTTTAGCGGGAGCCTACGAGCAGTACTTC.

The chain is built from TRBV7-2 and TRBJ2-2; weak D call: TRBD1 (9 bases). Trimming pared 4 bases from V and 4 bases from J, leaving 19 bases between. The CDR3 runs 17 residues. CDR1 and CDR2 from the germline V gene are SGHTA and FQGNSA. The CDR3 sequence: CASSYGGDRASTGELFF. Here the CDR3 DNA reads TGTGCCAGCAGCTACGGGGGGGACAGGGCGAGCACCGGGGAGCTGTTTTTT. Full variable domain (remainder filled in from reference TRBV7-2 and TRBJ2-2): GAGVSQSPSNKVTEKGKDVELRCDPISGHTALYWYRQSLGQGLEFLIYFQGNSAPDKSGLPSDRFSAERTGGSVSTLTIQRTQQEDSAVYLCASSYGGDRASTGELFFGEGSRLTVL.

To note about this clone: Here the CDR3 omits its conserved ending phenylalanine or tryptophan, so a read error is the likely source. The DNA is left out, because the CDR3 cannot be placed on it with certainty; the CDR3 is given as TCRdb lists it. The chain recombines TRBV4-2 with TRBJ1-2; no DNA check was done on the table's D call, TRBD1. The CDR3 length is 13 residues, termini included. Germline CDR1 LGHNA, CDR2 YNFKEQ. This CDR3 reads CASSQGGGTGPYL.

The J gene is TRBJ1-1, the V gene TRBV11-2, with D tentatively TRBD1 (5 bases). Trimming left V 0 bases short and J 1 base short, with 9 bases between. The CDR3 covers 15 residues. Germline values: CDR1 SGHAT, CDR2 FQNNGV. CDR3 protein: CASSLDWGGNTEAFF. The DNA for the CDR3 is TGTGCCAGCAGCTTAGATTGGGGCGGGAACACTGAAGCTTTCTTT.